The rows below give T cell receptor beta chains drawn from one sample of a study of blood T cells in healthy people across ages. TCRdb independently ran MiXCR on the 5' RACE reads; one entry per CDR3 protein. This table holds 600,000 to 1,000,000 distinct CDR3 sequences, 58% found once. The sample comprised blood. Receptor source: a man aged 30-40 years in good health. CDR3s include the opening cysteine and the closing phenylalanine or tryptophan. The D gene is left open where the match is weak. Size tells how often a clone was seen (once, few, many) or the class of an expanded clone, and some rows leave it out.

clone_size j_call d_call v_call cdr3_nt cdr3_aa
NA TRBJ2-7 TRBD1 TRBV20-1 TGCAGTGCTAGACCGGGACAGAGGTACGAGCAGTACTTC CSARPGQRYEQYF
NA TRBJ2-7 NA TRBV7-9 TGTGCCAGCAGCGGCGGGCAACCCCGGTCCTACGAGCAGTACTTC CASSGGQPRSYEQYF
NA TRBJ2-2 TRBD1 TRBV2 TGTGCCAGCCTACAGGGGGCTGTCGGGGAGCTGTTTTTT CASLQGAVGELFF
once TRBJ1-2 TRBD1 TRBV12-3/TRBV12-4 TGTGCCAGCAGTTCTTATGCCGGGACAGGGGGCAGCTACACCTTC CASSSYAGTGGSYTF
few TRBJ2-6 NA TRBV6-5 TGTGCCAGCAGTTACTCGGGGGGATCTGGGGCCAACGTCCTGACTTTC CASSYSGGSGANVLTF
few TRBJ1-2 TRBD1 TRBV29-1 TGCAGCGTTGCGCAGGGGGCCGGAAACTATGGCTACACCTTC CSVAQGAGNYGYTF
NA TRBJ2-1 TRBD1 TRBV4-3 TGCGCCAGCAGCCGTGGGACAGCCAATGAGCAGTTCTTC CASSRGTANEQFF
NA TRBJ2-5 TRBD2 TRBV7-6 TGTGCCAGCAGCTTGGCTAGCGGGAGGGTCGATGAGCAGTACTTC CASSLASGRVDEQYF
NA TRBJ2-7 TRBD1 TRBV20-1 TGCAGTGCCCTGACAGGGGGCTCTTACGAGCAGTACTTC CSALTGGSYEQYF
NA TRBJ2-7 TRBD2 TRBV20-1 TGCAGTGCTAGTCCGGTAGCGGGAGCCTCCTACGAGCAGTACTTC CSASPVAGASYEQYF
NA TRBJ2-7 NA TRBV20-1 TGCAGTGCCGTAGGGGGGATCGGCCCCTACGAGCAGTACTTC CSAVGGIGPYEQYF
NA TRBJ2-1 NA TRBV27 TGTGCCATCAGTTTTGGGTCTCGAAGTGAGCAGTTCTTC CAISFGSRSEQFF
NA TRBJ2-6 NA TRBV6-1 TGTGCCAGCAGTGGGGCAGGGACTGGGGCCAACGTCCTGACTTTC CASSGAGTGANVLTF
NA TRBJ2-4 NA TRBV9 TGTGCCAGCAGCCCAAGCACGGCCCACATTGATTTAGCCAAAAACATTCAGTACTTC CASSPSTAHIDLAKNIQYF
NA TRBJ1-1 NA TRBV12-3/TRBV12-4 TGTGCCAGCACCCTAGGGGCGGTGAACACTGAAGCTTTCTTT CASTLGAVNTEAFF
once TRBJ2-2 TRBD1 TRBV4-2 TGTGCCAGCAGCCGTCCCCGTTGGACAGGGCTCACCGGGGAGCTGTTTTTT CASSRPRWTGLTGELFF
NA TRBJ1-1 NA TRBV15 TGTGCCACCAGCAGAGATTGGGTTAGAATGGACACTGGGACGAACACTGAAGCTTTCTTT CATSRDWVRMDTGTNTEAFF
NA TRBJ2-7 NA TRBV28 TGTGCCAGCGGGGCCCGGGGTCCTTACGAGCAGTACTTC CASGARGPYEQYF
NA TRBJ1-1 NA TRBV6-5 TGTGCCAGCAGTGGACAGTCTAGGATGGCTTTCTTT CASSGQSRMAFF
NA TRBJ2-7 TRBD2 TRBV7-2 TGTGCCAGCAGCTTAGCGGGCGGGAGGAGCTCCTACGAGCAGTACTTC CASSLAGGRSSYEQYF
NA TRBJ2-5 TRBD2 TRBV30 TGTGCCCAAGATAGCGGGAGGAAAGAGACCCAGTACTTC CAQDSGRKETQYF
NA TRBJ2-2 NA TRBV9 TGTGCCAGCAGCGTAGGGCAGAACATCGGGGAGCTGTTTTTT CASSVGQNIGELFF
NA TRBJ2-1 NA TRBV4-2 TGTGCCAGCAGCCAAGCGGAGCCTGCTAATGAGCAGTTCTTC CASSQAEPANEQFF
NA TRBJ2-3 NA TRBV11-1 TGTGCCAGCAGCTTCGGTGGGGCTAGCAGTGTTCGGACGCAGTATTTT CASSFGGASSVRTQYF
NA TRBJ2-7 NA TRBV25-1 TGTGCCGGCAGTGAAGGGACCTACGAGCAGTACTTC CAGSEGTYEQYF
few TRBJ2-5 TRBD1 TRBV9 TGTGCCAGCAGCGTAGGAAGGGGGCTTCGTCAAGAGACCCAGTACTTC CASSVGRGLRQETQYF
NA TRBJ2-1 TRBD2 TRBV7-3 TGTGCCAGCAGCTTAAGCGGGAGGGCCGGTAATGAGCAGTTCTTC CASSLSGRAGNEQFF
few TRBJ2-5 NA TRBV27 TGTGCCAGCAGTGATCCCCACAGGGGGGGGCAAGAGACCCAGTACTTC CASSDPHRGGQETQYF
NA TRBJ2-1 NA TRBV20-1 TGCAGTGCCCAAAAAAATGGGCTCCACAATGAGCAGTTCTTC CSAQKNGLHNEQFF
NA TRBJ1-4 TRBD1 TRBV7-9 TGTGCCAACAGCTTTAATACAGGGGGCCTCGAAAAACTGTTTTTT CANSFNTGGLEKLFF
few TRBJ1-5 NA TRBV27 TGTGCCAGTCGTACCCAGGGGCGAGACAATCAGCCCCAGCATTTT CASRTQGRDNQPQHF
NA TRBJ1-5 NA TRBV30 TGTGCCTGGTCATACGACAGCCCGGGCAATCAGCCCCAGCATTTT CAWSYDSPGNQPQHF
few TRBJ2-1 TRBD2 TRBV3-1 TGTGCCAGCAGCGCCAGACTAGCGGAAAATTACAATGAGCAGTTCTTC CASSARLAENYNEQFF
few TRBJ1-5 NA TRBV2 TGTGCCAGCAGTTTCAGCGGGACAAATCAGCCCCAGCATTTT CASSFSGTNQPQHF
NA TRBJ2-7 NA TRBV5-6 TGTGCCAGCAGCTTGGAGCGGCACAAACGGTACGAGCAGTACTTC CASSLERHKRYEQYF
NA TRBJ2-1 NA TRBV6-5 TGTGCCAGCCGGGTTAAGGGGGATCGGTACAATGAGCAGTTCTTC CASRVKGDRYNEQFF
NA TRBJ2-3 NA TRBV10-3 TGTGCCATTCTAGCGACAGATACGCAGTATTTT CAILATDTQYF
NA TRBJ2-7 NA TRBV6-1 TGTGCCAGCACCTTACAGAGGGGGGACGAGCAGTACTTC CASTLQRGDEQYF
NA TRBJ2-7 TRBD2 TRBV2 TGTGCCAGCAGAGATCAAAGCGGGATCCCCCGATACTACGAGCAGTACTTC CASRDQSGIPRYYEQYF
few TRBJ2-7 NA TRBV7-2 TGTGCCAGCAGCTTTGGTCGGTACGAGCAGTACTTC CASSFGRYEQYF
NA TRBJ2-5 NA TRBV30 TGTGCCTGGACCTCGGGAGAGACCCAGTACTTC CAWTSGETQYF